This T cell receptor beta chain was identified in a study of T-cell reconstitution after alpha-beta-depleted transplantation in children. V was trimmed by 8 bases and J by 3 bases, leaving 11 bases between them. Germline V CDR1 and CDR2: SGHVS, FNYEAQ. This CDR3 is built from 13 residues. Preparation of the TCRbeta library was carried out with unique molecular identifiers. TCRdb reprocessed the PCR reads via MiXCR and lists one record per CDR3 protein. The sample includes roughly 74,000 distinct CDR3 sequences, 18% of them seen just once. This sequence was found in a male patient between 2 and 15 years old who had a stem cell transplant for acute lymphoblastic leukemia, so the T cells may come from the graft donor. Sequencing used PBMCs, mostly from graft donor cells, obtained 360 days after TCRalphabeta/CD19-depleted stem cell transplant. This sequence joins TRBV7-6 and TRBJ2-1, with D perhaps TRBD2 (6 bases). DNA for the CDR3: TGTGCCAGCGGAAAGGACTACTACAATGAGCAGTTCTTC. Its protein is CASGKDYYNEQFF.